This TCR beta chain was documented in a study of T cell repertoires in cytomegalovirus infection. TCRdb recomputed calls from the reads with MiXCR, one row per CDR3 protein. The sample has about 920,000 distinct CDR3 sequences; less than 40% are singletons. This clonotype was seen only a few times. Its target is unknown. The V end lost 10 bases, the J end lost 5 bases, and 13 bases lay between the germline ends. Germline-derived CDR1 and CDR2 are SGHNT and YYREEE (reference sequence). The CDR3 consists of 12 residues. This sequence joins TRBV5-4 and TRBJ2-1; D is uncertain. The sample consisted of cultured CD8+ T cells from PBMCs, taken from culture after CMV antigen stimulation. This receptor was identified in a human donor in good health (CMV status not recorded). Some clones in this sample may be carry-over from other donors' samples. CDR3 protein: CALLSRDNEQFF. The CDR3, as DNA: TGTGCCTTACTAAGTAGGGACAATGAGCAGTTCTTC.